This is a list of T cell receptor beta chains from one sample in a study of T cells in Graves' hyperthyroidism and ophthalmopathy. One entry per CDR3 protein results from TCRdb running MiXCR on the multiplex PCR reads. The table has over 150,000 distinct CDR3 sequences, roughly a sixth seen once. Sequencing was performed on blood. These receptors were collected from a woman in her forties or fifties with Graves' hyperthyroidism. Each CDR3 is given with its conserved first and last residue. The order of the fields is J gene, V gene, clone size, D gene, CDR3 protein, CDR3 DNA. D genes are given only for firm matches. A clone size is listed for some rows: how often the clone was seen (once, few, many), or a class if it is expanded.

j_gene: TRBJ1-2; v_gene: TRBV28; abundance: many; d_gene: NA; CDR3aa: CASSFGSYGYTF; CDR3nt: TGTGCCAGCAGTTTTGGAAGCTATGGCTACACCTTC
j_gene: TRBJ1-2; v_gene: TRBV28; abundance: many; d_gene: NA; CDR3aa: CASRRGGSDYGYTF; CDR3nt: TGTGCCAGCAGACGAGGGGGGTCGGACTATGGCTACACCTTC
j_gene: TRBJ2-3; v_gene: TRBV24-1; abundance: many; d_gene: NA; CDR3aa: CATSELSTDTQYF; CDR3nt: TGTGCCACCAGTGAACTAAGCACAGATACGCAGTATTTT
j_gene: TRBJ2-3; v_gene: TRBV5-1; abundance: few; d_gene: TRBD2; CDR3aa: CASSLGAGGPPDTQYF; CDR3nt: TGCGCCAGCAGCTTGGGTGCGGGAGGGCCCCCAGATACGCAGTATTTT
j_gene: TRBJ1-2; v_gene: TRBV28; abundance: NA; d_gene: NA; CDR3aa: CASSLRQYKRGYTF; CDR3nt: TGTGCCAGCAGCCTCCGACAGTACAAGCGTGGCTACACCTTC
j_gene: TRBJ1-4; v_gene: TRBV28; abundance: NA; d_gene: NA; CDR3aa: CASSKGGFNEKLFF; CDR3nt: TGTGCCAGCAGTAAGGGAGGATTTAATGAAAAACTGTTTTTT
j_gene: TRBJ2-1; v_gene: TRBV20-1; abundance: NA; d_gene: TRBD1; CDR3aa: CSALRRGRNNEQFF; CDR3nt: TGCAGTGCCCTCCGCAGGGGGCGCAACAATGAGCAGTTCTTC
j_gene: TRBJ1-6; v_gene: TRBV2; abundance: few; d_gene: NA; CDR3aa: CASSVGDSPLHF; CDR3nt: TGTGCCAGCAGCGTGGGGGATTCACCCCTCCACTTT
j_gene: TRBJ1-1; v_gene: TRBV7-8; abundance: many; d_gene: NA; CDR3aa: CASSFPGRNTEAFF; CDR3nt: TGTGCCAGCAGCTTTCCAGGACGGAACACTGAAGCTTTCTTT
j_gene: TRBJ1-6; v_gene: TRBV10-3; abundance: few; d_gene: TRBD1; CDR3aa: CAIRDREVYSPLHF; CDR3nt: TGTGCCATCAGGGACAGGGAAGTTTATTCACCCCTCCACTTT
j_gene: TRBJ2-1; v_gene: TRBV14; abundance: many; d_gene: TRBD2; CDR3aa: CASSLRTSGRNEQFF; CDR3nt: TGTGCCAGCAGCCTTCGGACTAGCGGGAGGAATGAGCAGTTCTTC
j_gene: TRBJ1-1; v_gene: TRBV28; abundance: NA; d_gene: TRBD1; CDR3aa: CASPSNRGTGNTEAFF; CDR3nt: TGTGCCAGCCCTTCCAACAGGGGGACTGGAAACACTGAAGCTTTCTTT
j_gene: TRBJ2-7; v_gene: TRBV2; abundance: many; d_gene: NA; CDR3aa: CASSEQYEQYF; CDR3nt: TGTGCCAGCAGTGAACAATACGAGCAGTACTTC
j_gene: TRBJ2-3; v_gene: TRBV2; abundance: many; d_gene: NA; CDR3aa: CASSENSFNTDTQYF; CDR3nt: TGTGCCAGCAGTGAGAACAGCTTTAACACAGATACGCAGTATTTT
j_gene: TRBJ1-5; v_gene: TRBV6-2/TRBV6-3; abundance: few; d_gene: NA; CDR3aa: CASSSGRNQPQHF; CDR3nt: TGTGCCAGCAGCTCGGGCCGGAATCAGCCCCAGCATTTT